This entry lists 15 T cell receptor beta chains sequenced from one sample in a study of OX40 agonist ivuxolimab in advanced cancers. Only in-frame clones appear in the TCRdb table, and some are missing; sequencing was by immunoSEQ multiplex PCR. Here the sample spans about 70,000 clones, 90% to 95% being singletons. This specimen consisted of CD4+ or CD8+ T cells sorted from blood, obtained in a trial of the OX40 agonist ivuxolimab. The receptors derive from an adult with an advanced solid tumor such as melanoma, head and neck, liver or kidney cancer.

The gene calls are TRBV6-6 and TRBJ2-3, with 9 bases lining up with TRBD1. J lost 2 bases, V lost 6 bases, and 9 bases had no gene match. This CDR3 comprises 16 residues. CDR1 is MNHNY and CDR2 is SVGAGI in the germline V gene (reference sequence). The DNA of the CDR3 is TGTGCCAGCAGCCCCCAGGGACAGGGTACCACAGATACGCAGTATTTT. As protein: CASSPQGQGTTDTQYF.

This clone was seen once. The chain recombines TRBV5-1 with TRBJ2-5, with a weak D call TRBD2 (5 bases). Germline-derived CDR1 and CDR2 are SGHRS and YFSETQ. Deletions cut 0 bases from V and 5 bases from J, with 8 bases between. The CDR3 length is 13 residues. For the CDR3, the DNA is TGCGCCAGCAGCTTGGGGCTAGCCGAGACCCAGTACTTC. Translation: CASSLGLAETQYF. The whole variable domain, remainder taken from reference TRBV5-1 and TRBJ2-5, is KAGVTQTPRYLIKTRGQQVTLSCSPISGHRSVSWYQQTPGQGLQFLFEYFSETQRNKGNFPGRFSGRQFSNSRSEMNVSTLELGDSALYLCASSLGLAETQYFGPGTRLLVL.

This rearrangement joins TRBV7-2 to TRBJ2-7; D tentatively fits TRBD1 or TRBD2 (6 bases each). Germline CDR1 and CDR2: SGHTA and FQGNSA. The CDR3 length is 14 residues. Trimming cost V 2 bases and J 3 bases, with 11 bases left between them. The CDR3 sequence: CASSLTGAHYEQYF. CDR3 nucleotides: TGTGCCAGCAGCTTAACGGGGGCTCACTACGAGCAGTACTTC.

The rearrangement joins TRBV10-3 to TRBJ1-1; no clear D. CDR3 size: 15 residues. The V end lost 4 bases, the J end lost 11 bases, and 23 bases lay between the germline ends. Per the germline V gene, CDR1 is ENHRY and CDR2 is SYGVKD. As DNA, the CDR3 is TGTGCCATCAGTGTCCTCCGAAAAGGGTTACCGACGGCTTTCTTT. Translating it yields CAISVLRKGLPTAFF.

This chain joins TRBV4-1 and TRBJ2-5; D remains unclear. Germline V gene data show CDR1 as MGHRA and CDR2 as YSYEKL. The CDR3 has 14 residues. V dropped 0 bases and J dropped 4 bases, with 9 bases sitting between them. This CDR3 is CASSQDPGPETQYF. The CDR3 DNA reads TGCGCCAGCAGCCAAGACCCAGGCCCAGAGACCCAGTACTTC.

The CDR3 coding sequence is TGTGCCAGCTCACCACCGCAGGTTTACAATGAGCAGTTCTTC. This encodes CASSPPQVYNEQFF. This rearrangement joins TRBV18 to TRBJ2-1, with D uncertain. Germline V gene lookup returns CDR1 KGHSH and CDR2 LQKENI. The CDR3 length is 14 residues. V was clipped by 0 bases and J by 4 bases, with 7 bases between them.

The gene calls are TRBV5-1 and TRBJ1-5; the match to TRBD1 covers 11 bases. V shed 3 bases and J 4 bases; nucleotides not matched to a gene: 3. There are 15 residues in the CDR3. CDR1 SGHRS and CDR2 YFSETQ come from the germline V gene. The CDR3 spells CASSSGTGGNQPQHF. The CDR3 coding sequence is TGCGCCAGCAGCTCGGGGACAGGGGGGAATCAGCCCCAGCATTTT.

In its sample, this clone was seen a few times. This chain links TRBV7-9 with TRBJ1-5; TRBD1 is a possible D gene (5 bases). The ends were cut back, 0 bases at V and 0 bases at J, with 12 bases in the middle. The CDR3 is made up of 17 amino acids. Germline V gene lookup returns CDR1 SEHNR and CDR2 FQNEAQ (reference sequence). CDR3 in amino acids: CASSLARGHLSNQPQHF. The CDR3 DNA reads as TGTGCCAGCAGCTTAGCTCGCGGACATCTTAGCAATCAGCCCCAGCATTTT. The full variable domain, rest sourced from reference TRBV7-9 and TRBJ1-5, is DTGVSQNPRHKITKRGQNVTFRCDPISEHNRLYWYRQTLGQGPEFLTYFQNEAQLEKSRLLSDRFSAERPKGSFSTLEIQRTEQGDSAMYLCASSLARGHLSNQPQHFGDGTRLSIL.

This chain uses TRBV12-5 with TRBJ2-3, with D unclear. The CDR3 runs 12 residues. Trimming took 6 bases from V and 1 from J, leaving 5 bases between them. The germline gives CDR1 LGHNT, CDR2 FRNRAP. The CDR3 is CASGPGTDTQYF. Written as DNA, the CDR3 is TGTGCTAGTGGGCCAGGCACAGATACGCAGTATTTT. The full variable domain, its missing parts supplied by reference TRBV12-5 and TRBJ2-3, is DARVTQTPRHKVTEMGQEVTMRCQPILGHNTVFWYRQTMMQGLELLAYFRNRAPLDDSGMPKDRFSAEMPDATLATLKIQPSEPRDSAVYFCASGPGTDTQYFGPGTRLTVL.

The V and J genes are TRBV5-4 and TRBJ2-7; D is undetermined. The CDR3 has 15 amino acids. The V end was cut by 1 base, the J end by 0 bases, with 11 bases between. The germline CDR1 and CDR2 sequences are SGHNT and YYREEE (reference sequence). The CDR3 DNA sequence: TGTGCCAGCAGCTTGCGTTCGGGCCGCTCCTACGAGCAGTACTTC. Residues: CASSLRSGRSYEQYF.

With regard to this clone: The identical CDR3 is also encoded by other nucleotide sequences in the sample. The V call is TRBV7-3, the J call TRBJ2-3; tentative D call: TRBD2 (6 bases). Trimming removed 5 bases from V and 2 bases from J, with 14 bases in between. The CDR3 has 15 residues. Looked up from germline, CDR1 is SGHTA and CDR2 is FQGTGA. CDR3 nucleotides: TGTGCCAGCAGCCCGGGCGGAGGGCCCACAGATACGCAGTATTTT. This encodes CASSPGGGPTDTQYF.

The chain has TRBV4-1 and TRBJ1-2; D uncertain. Germline CDR1 is MGHRA and CDR2 is YSYEKL. The CDR3 has 14 residues. Trimming removed 0 bases from V and 8 bases from J, with 13 bases in between. For the CDR3, the DNA is TGCGCCAGCAGCCAAGATCCCGGGTCCGACGGCTACACCTTC. This gives the protein CASSQDPGSDGYTF.

This chain connects TRBV7-3 to TRBJ2-5; 8 bases map to TRBD2. Trimming removed 5 bases from V and 5 bases from J; junction bases left unmatched: 10. Germline V gene lookup returns CDR1 SGHTA and CDR2 FQGTGA. CDR3 length: 15 amino acids. DNA of the CDR3: TGTGCCAGCAGCCAAACCGGGGGGGCTACGGAGACCCAGTACTTC. This gives the protein CASSQTGGATETQYF.

This clone was counted a single time. This specimen includes other DNA sequences encoding the same CDR3. The chain carries TRBV13 and TRBJ1-4; D not certain. CDR3 length: 14 residues. Germline V gene data show CDR1 as PRHDT and CDR2 as FYEKMQ (reference sequence). Trimming shortened V by 0 bases and J by 8 bases, and 10 bases separated the two germline ends. DNA of the CDR3: TGTGCCAGCAGCTTAGGGCGGGGAGGCGAAAAACTGTTTTTT. Protein sequence: CASSLGRGGEKLFF.

This clone has only one observation. The rearrangement links TRBV6-6 to TRBJ2-7; 9 bases are a match to TRBD1. From germline, CDR1 is MNHNY and CDR2 SVGAGI (reference sequence). The junction had 2 bases not matched to a gene; V was cut back by 2 bases and J by 3 bases. The CDR3 loop spans 14 amino acids. CDR3 DNA sequence: TGTGCCAGCAGTTACAGGACAGGGGTCTACGAGCAGTACTTC. Encoded protein: CASSYRTGVYEQYF.